The 4 T cell receptor beta chains below all came from one sample that was sequenced in a study of preoperative IRX-2 immunotherapy in early breast cancer. TCRdb's copy holds only in-frame clones and misses some; the assay was immunoSEQ multiplex PCR. The data show about 2,700 clones, 65% to 80% seen once. Treatment indicated: preoperative locoregional IRX-2 cytokine immunotherapy. The material sequenced was tumor tissue, taken before IRX-2 immunotherapy. The receptors shown here come from a human donor with breast cancer.

CDR3 sequence (DNA): TGTGCCACCAGCAGAGACAACTCTGGGGCCAACGTCCTGACTTTC. Translated: CATSRDNSGANVLTF. This rearrangement joins TRBV15 to TRBJ2-6; D not certain. This CDR3 has 15 residues. CDR1 is LNHNV, CDR2 YYDKDF, per germline (reference sequence). The V end was cut by 0 bases, the J end by 0 bases, with 3 bases between.

By sample fraction, this clone is large. The J gene is TRBJ1-5, the V gene TRBV19; TRBD1 matches at 11 bases. Losses at the gene ends were 5 bases for V and 6 bases for J; bases not matched to a gene: 3. The CDR3 is 14 amino acids. CDR1 is LNHDA, CDR2 SQIVND, per germline (reference sequence). CDR3 bases: TGTGCCAGTAGTCTGGACAGGGGGCGTCAGCCCCAGCATTTT. This sequence encodes CASSLDRGRQPQHF.

The chain employs TRBV29-1 and TRBJ1-2; 9 bases align to TRBD1. Germline V lookup: CDR1 SQVTM, CDR2 ANQGSEA. J gave up 6 bases and V 3 bases, and 8 bases lay outside the gene matches. This CDR3 is built from 14 residues. The CDR3 DNA is TGCAGCGTTGACATTCTGGACAGGGGAGATGGCTACACCTTC. As protein: CSVDILDRGDGYTF.

The chain uses TRBV6-8 and TRBJ1-3; D is unresolved. The CDR3 covers 16 residues. V lost 0 bases and J lost 0, with 9 bases in between. Germline lookup yields CDR1 MNHGY and CDR2 SAAAGT. This CDR3 reads CASSYSRQSSGNTIYF. The DNA for the CDR3 is TGTGCCAGCAGTTACTCGCGGCAGAGCTCTGGAAACACCATATATTTT.